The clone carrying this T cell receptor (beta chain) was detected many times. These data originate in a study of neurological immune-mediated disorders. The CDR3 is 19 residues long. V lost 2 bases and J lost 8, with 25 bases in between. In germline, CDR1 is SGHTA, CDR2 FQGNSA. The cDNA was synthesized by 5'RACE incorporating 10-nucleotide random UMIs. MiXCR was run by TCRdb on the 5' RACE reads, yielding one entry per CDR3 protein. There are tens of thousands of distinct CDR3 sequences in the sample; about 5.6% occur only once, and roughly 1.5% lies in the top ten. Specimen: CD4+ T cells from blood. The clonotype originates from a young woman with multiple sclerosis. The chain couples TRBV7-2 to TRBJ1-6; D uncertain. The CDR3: CASSLRRLAGTPSYSPLHF. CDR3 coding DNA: TGTGCCAGCAGCTTACGACGGCTGGCTGGTACCCCCAGTTATTCACCCCTCCACTTT.